The T cell receptor beta chain under discussion was sequenced for a study of T-cell memory formation after mild COVID-19 (dated by TCRdb to the early 2020s). Background for the entire study: Most TCR sequence clusters were specific to one of the two donors. In a couple of donors, T-cell clones that expanded and contracted after mild COVID-19 were tracked by sequencing TCRalpha and TCRbeta repertoires over time. The cohort comprised two young, previously healthy adult volunteers, one female and one male. Broad study findings and their caveats: Clones contracting from day 15 to 85 had balanced CD4/CD8 phenotypes, while a second wave expanding from day 15 to 37 was biased towards CD4+. SARS-CoV-2 specificity was not confirmed for the second-wave clones peaking on day 37. Some responding clones were detected in pre-infection memory, which suggested that pre-existing cross-reactive memory T cells had joined the SARS-CoV-2 response. Contracting CD4+ clones turned up mainly in the CM and EM memory subsets, whereas EMRA was where CD8+ clones were enriched. The study included only a couple of mild cases, and larger cohorts that include severe cases with pre-infection samples were judged to be necessary.

This clonotype came up a few times. The antigen it binds to is not known. No qualities accompany the bases; no much larger clone lies one base away. The sequencer was an Illumina NovaSeq 6000. TCRalpha and TCRbeta cDNA libraries were built by 5'RACE with constant-segment primers, adding sample barcodes and unique molecular identifiers. RNA was extracted from every sample with Trizol reagent. Libraries were amplified in two PCR steps, with a second sample barcode and Illumina TruSeq adapters added in the second step. The libraries were sequenced on an Illumina NovaSeq using 2 x 150 bp paired-end reads. Turning to the authors' computational methods: With migec v1.2.7, reads were demultiplexed and then collapsed into UMI-guided consensus sequences. Using mixcr v2.1.11, UMI consensuses were aligned to TRA and TRB V and J templates and then assembled into clonotypes. Clonotypes were classified as expanded or contracted when called significant by both edgeR and NoisET, with noise models trained on biological replicates. For edgeR calls, the cutoffs were a false discovery rate-adjusted p below 0.01 and a log2 fold-change threshold of 1. As an exploratory analysis of dynamics, max-normalized trajectories of the 1000 most abundant clonotypes were examined by PCA with hierarchical clustering. Separately sequenced CD4+ and CD8+ repertoires were used to assign the CD4 or CD8 phenotype of responding clones. TCRdb reanalyzed the raw reads on its own, using fastp at Q25 for trimming and MiXCR for clone calling, and kept in-frame beta chains. Rows matching on CDR3 protein sequence are summarized as one entry with the most common DNA and genes. These V and J calls are TCRdb output, not the study's own analysis. The sample has over 500,000 distinct CDR3 sequences on record, approximately 15% of them singletons. The top ten clonotypes cover roughly 8.2% of the sample.

Via the germline V gene, CDR1 is SGHVT and CDR2 SQSDAQ. Including the terminal cysteine and phenylalanine, the CDR3 comprises 9 residues. The kept DNA is CDR3 alone, 27 bases in frame from the first base. V lost 10 bases and J lost 16 bases; the stretch between them is 14 bases long. Ficoll-Paque density gradient centrifugation was the method used to isolate PBMCs. This receptor chain uses TRBV7-4 and TRBJ1-5; no D gene is confidently identified. This TCR was recovered from an adult woman who had mild COVID-19 (a few samples of this study predate the infection). The sample titles of this study are shuffled in the database, so cell type and time point are left out; the donor was told from shared clones. Sequencing was done on a sample of PBMCs or a T cell subset sorted from them (not recorded which). The CDR3: CANEPTVHF. The nucleotide sequence reads TGTGCCAACGAACCTACTGTTCATTTT.